These 20 T cell receptor beta chains were all obtained from the same sample, sequenced in a study of T cells in Graves' hyperthyroidism and ophthalmopathy. Amplified TCR beta CDR3 regions came from RNA transcripts. Initially, a first-round RT-PCR of the TCR CDR3 employed the HTBI primer set. MiXCR, applied by TCRdb to the multiplex PCR reads, yields one record per CDR3 protein. The sample includes 690,000 or so distinct CDR3 sequences, over 15% of them seen just once. The sequenced material came from blood. The receptors were gathered from a woman aged 50 to 60 with Graves' hyperthyroidism that later progressed to Graves' ophthalmopathy.

This clonotype showed up just a few times. The V call is TRBV29-1, the J call TRBJ1-1; D is possibly TRBD1 (5 bases). The germline V gene encodes CDR1 SQVTM and CDR2 ANQGSEA. This CDR3 spans 16 amino acids. Between the trimmed V and J ends, which lost 0 bases and 6 bases, there was a span of 20 bases. This CDR3 reads CSVEDLPGGKVSEAFF. The CDR3 nucleotides read TGCAGCGTTGAAGATCTTCCGGGGGGTAAAGTATCTGAAGCTTTCTTT.

The table lists this clonotype with many counts. The rearrangement joins TRBV2 to TRBJ2-3; D is unresolved. The CDR3 consists of 12 residues. CDR1 SNHLY and CDR2 FYNNEI come from the germline V gene. Trimming removed 5 bases from V and 4 bases from J, with 7 bases in between. CDR3 loop: CASSNNADTQYF. The DNA of the CDR3 is TGTGCCAGCAGTAATAACGCAGATACGCAGTATTTT.

This clonotype came up a few times. This rearrangement joins TRBV18 to TRBJ2-1; TRBD2 agrees at 11 bases. CDR3 size: 18 residues. Germline V gene lookup returns CDR1 KGHSH and CDR2 LQKENI. V was clipped by 2 bases and J by 2 bases; unmatched bases: 8. CDR3 coding DNA: TGTGCCAGCTCACCAAGGCTAGCGGGGGGCCTGACCTACAATGAGCAGTTCTTC. It specifies CASSPRLAGGLTYNEQFF.

The chain has TRBV12-3 or TRBV12-4 and TRBJ2-7; D gene unclear. This CDR3 region has 13 residues. Trimming took 4 bases from V and 6 from J, leaving 13 bases between them. The CDR3 protein is CASSSGLLVEQYF. The CDR3 DNA reads as TGTGCCAGCAGTTCTGGCCTCTTGGTCGAGCAGTACTTC.

This clonotype came up many times. CDR3 nucleotide sequence: TGTGCCAGCAGCCCGGGGTACACACTGAACACTGAAGCTTTCTTT. Translated: CASSPGYTLNTEAFF. The rearrangement joins TRBV12-3 or TRBV12-4 to TRBJ1-1; D not certain. The V gene lost 6 bases and the J gene lost 0 bases, with 14 bases spanning the gap. This CDR3 spans 15 amino acids.

This clonotype came up many times. V is TRBV14 and J is TRBJ2-3; perhaps TRBD2 as D (6 bases). The CDR3 spans 15 residues. V shed 0 bases and J shed 1 base, with 8 bases lying between them. Germline lookup yields CDR1 SGHDN and CDR2 FVKESK. The DNA for the CDR3 is TGTGCCAGCAGCCAAGACTGGGGGGGCACAGATACGCAGTATTTT. Its protein is CASSQDWGGTDTQYF.

This chain links TRBV29-1 with TRBJ1-1; a possible D gene is TRBD1 (6 bases). V was shortened by 0 bases and J by 3 bases, with 14 bases between the two germline ends. The CDR3 is 15 amino acids. CDR1 and CDR2 from the germline V gene are SQVTM and ANQGSEA. CDR3 nucleotides: TGCAGCGTTGAAGATAGCAGGGGTTGGGACACTGAAGCTTTCTTT. As protein: CSVEDSRGWDTEAFF. Variable domain in full (rest from reference TRBV29-1 and TRBJ1-1): SAVISQKPSRDICQRGTSLTIQCQVDSQVTMMFWYRQQPGQSLTLIATANQGSEATYESGFVIDKFPISRPNLTFSTLTVSNMSPEDSSIYLCSVEDSRGWDTEAFFGQGTRLTVV.

This clonotype came up a few times. V and J are TRBV29-1 and TRBJ2-3; 8 nucleotides line up with TRBD1. Looked up from germline, CDR1 is SQVTM and CDR2 is ANQGSEA. V shed 7 bases and J 0 bases; nucleotides not matched to a gene: 21. The CDR3 sequence is 19 residues long. CDR3 DNA sequence: TGCAGCGCTACTAAGTCTCAGGGGGCGGTCGACGTGAGCACAGATACGCAGTATTTT. Encoded protein: CSATKSQGAVDVSTDTQYF.

This clonotype has a count of ten or more. This CDR3 is CASSFSGGGYNEQFF. The CDR3 DNA reads as TGTGCCAGCAGTTTTTCTGGCGGGGGTTACAATGAGCAGTTCTTC. This chain joins TRBV12-3 or TRBV12-4 and TRBJ2-1; 7 nucleotides agree with TRBD2. The CDR3 extends over 15 amino acids. The V gene end was trimmed by 3 bases and the J gene end by 4 bases; junction bases not matched to a gene: 6.

V gene TRBV5-5 combines with J gene TRBJ2-7, with D hard to call. Germline CDR1 is SGHKS and CDR2 is YYEKEE (reference sequence). V was clipped by 4 bases and J by 6 bases, with 20 bases between them. The CDR3 spans 15 residues. CDR3 region: CASSPFGAPGSEQYF. Written as DNA, the CDR3 is TGTGCCAGCAGCCCTTTCGGCGCCCCAGGCTCCGAGCAGTACTTC.

This clonotype was seen only a few times. This chain joins TRBV20-1 and TRBJ2-3; the match to TRBD2 covers 7 bases. V shed 2 bases and J 2 bases; nucleotides not matched to a gene: 1. The CDR3 contains 13 residues. Germline assignment: CDR1 DFQATT and CDR2 SNEGSKA (reference sequence). The CDR3 DNA sequence: TGCAGTGCTAGATGGGACTACACAGATACGCAGTATTTT. Its protein is CSARWDYTDTQYF.

This clonotype was seen at least ten times. The rearrangement links TRBV20-1 to TRBJ2-5; D not resolved. This CDR3 is 11 amino acids long. Trimming removed 6 bases from V and 5 bases from J, with 10 bases in between. In germline, CDR1 is DFQATT, CDR2 SNEGSKA (reference sequence). The CDR3 DNA is TGCAGTGCATCATTGGAGGAGACCCAGTACTTC. Translated, it gives CSASLEETQYF.

This chain connects TRBV3-1 to TRBJ1-4; 7 positions match TRBD1. The CDR3 totals 14 residues. V was clipped by 1 base and J by 9 bases; unmatched bases: 5. From germline, CDR1 is LGHDT and CDR2 YNNKEL (reference sequence). The CDR3: CASSQVGQIQKLFF. The CDR3 coding sequence is TGTGCCAGCAGCCAAGTGGGACAGATTCAAAAACTGTTTTTT.

The chain recombines TRBV5-6 with TRBJ1-4; D might be TRBD1 (5 bases). The length of the CDR3 is 15 residues. Trimming removed 3 bases from V and 0 bases from J, with 9 bases in between. The germline gives CDR1 SGHDT, CDR2 YYEEEE. The CDR3 here is CASSWRGTTNEKLFF. CDR3 nucleotides: TGTGCCAGCAGCTGGAGGGGTACAACTAATGAAAAACTGTTTTTT.

The rearrangement uses TRBV15 and TRBJ1-2; no clear D. CDR3 length: 13 residues. Per the germline V gene, CDR1 is LNHNV and CDR2 is YYDKDF (reference sequence). The ends were cut back, 3 bases at V and 7 bases at J, with 12 bases in the middle. The CDR3 DNA reads as TGTGCCACCAGCAGGGACCTCACCTCTGGCTACACCTTC. Amino acids: CATSRDLTSGYTF.

At least ten counts were recorded for this clonotype. The rearrangement uses TRBV2 and TRBJ1-5; D uncertain. Trimming stripped 7 bases from V and 4 bases from J, with 8 bases between. The CDR3 runs to 12 residues. CDR1 is SNHLY and CDR2 is FYNNEI in the germline V gene. CDR3: CASKTGNQPQHF. Here the CDR3 DNA reads TGTGCCAGCAAGACGGGGAATCAGCCCCAGCATTTT. Full variable domain (remainder filled in from reference TRBV2 and TRBJ1-5): EPEVTQTPSHQVTQMGQEVILRCVPISNHLYFYWYRQILGQKVEFLVSFYNNEISEKSEIFDDQFSVERPDGSNFTLKIRSTKLEDSAMYFCASKTGNQPQHFGDGTRLSIL.

This clonotype was observed a few times. The chain uses TRBV5-6 and TRBJ2-1; the D gene could be TRBD1 or TRBD2 (5 bases each). The V end lost 4 bases, the J end lost 1 base, and 12 bases lay between the germline ends. The CDR3 runs to 15 residues. CDR1 SGHDT and CDR2 YYEEEE come from the germline V gene. The CDR3 sequence is CASSMGPTSYNEQFF. The CDR3 bases are TGTGCCAGCAGCATGGGACCTACGTCCTACAATGAGCAGTTCTTC.

The chain has TRBV30 and TRBJ2-5, with 9 bases aligning to TRBD1. The CDR3 consists of 17 residues. Unmatched junction bases numbered 13, after V lost 2 bases and J lost 3 bases. Germline CDR1 reads GTSNPN; CDR2 reads SVGIG (reference sequence). The CDR3 reads CAWSRGFGTGREETQYF. The CDR3, as DNA: TGTGCCTGGAGTCGTGGGTTCGGGACAGGGAGAGAAGAGACCCAGTACTTC.

This chain links TRBV28 with TRBJ2-2; 7 bases are a match to TRBD1. The germline gives CDR1 MDHEN, CDR2 SYDVKM. J lost 7 bases, V lost 3 bases, and 5 bases had no gene match. This CDR3 is 14 amino acids long. CDR3 DNA sequence: TGTGCCAGCAGTTTTAGAGGGGGCGGCGGGGAGCTGTTTTTT. It translates to CASSFRGGGGELFF.

This clonotype has more than one count but fewer than ten. CDR3 DNA: TGTGCCAGCAGCCCCAGCGCGGGGATTAGCAATCAGCCCCAGCATTTT. This codes for CASSPSAGISNQPQHF. V is TRBV7-9 and J is TRBJ1-5; D ambiguous. Trimming took 5 bases from V and 0 from J, leaving 14 bases between them. This CDR3 contains 16 residues. The germline V gene encodes CDR1 SEHNR and CDR2 FQNEAQ (reference sequence).